This is a list of T cell receptor beta chains from one sample in a study of T-cell reconstitution after alpha-beta-depleted transplantation in children. Each CDR3 protein is one row after TCRdb ran MiXCR on the PCR reads. The table includes about 290,000 distinct CDR3 sequences, around 10% detected once. This sample comprised PBMCs, obtained before TCRalphabeta/CD19-depleted stem cell transplant. All receptors derive from a boy younger than two with acute myeloid leukemia, due to receive a stem cell transplant. CDR3s include the opening cysteine and the closing phenylalanine or tryptophan. D genes are given only for firm matches. A clone size is listed for some rows: how often the clone was seen (once, few, many), or a class if it is expanded.

abundance,j_gene,d_gene,v_gene,CDR3nt,CDR3aa
-,TRBJ2-3,-,TRBV9,TGTGCCAGCAGCGTAGGGGAGCTTCCTAGCACAGATACGCAGTATTTT,CASSVGELPSTDTQYF
-,TRBJ2-7,-,TRBV7-2,TGTGCCAGCAGCTTAGAGAGGGCGGGGGCAGCCGACGAGCAGTACTTC,CASSLERAGAADEQYF
many,TRBJ1-4,TRBD1,TRBV24-1,TGTGCCACCAGTAAACCGGGACAGGGAAATGAAAAACTGTTTTTT,CATSKPGQGNEKLFF
many,TRBJ1-1,-,TRBV5-6,TGTGCCAGCAGCTTGGATTTAGGGAGGGCGATGAACACTGAAGCTTTCTTT,CASSLDLGRAMNTEAFF
many,TRBJ2-7,-,TRBV27,TGTGCCAGCAGTCCCCGCGGCCCCCGGTTCGACGAGCAGTACTTC,CASSPRGPRFDEQYF
many,TRBJ2-1,-,TRBV7-8,TGTGCCAGCAGCTTAAGATCTAGCGGAGGGGGGTTTAGCAATGAGCAGTTCTTC,CASSLRSSGGGFSNEQFF
many,TRBJ1-1,-,TRBV12-3/TRBV12-4,TGTGCCAGCAGGCGGGGGGCGCAAAACACTGAAGCTTTCTTT,CASRRGAQNTEAFF
many,TRBJ1-5,-,TRBV9,TGTGCCAGCAGCCCGTCGGACCAAACAGTGGGTTCGCCCCAGCATTTT,CASSPSDQTVGSPQHF
-,TRBJ2-3,TRBD2,TRBV6-4,TGTGCCACCGGAACCGGGACACCTAAATTGACTAGCGGAAGAGATACGCAGTATTTT,CATGTGTPKLTSGRDTQYF
-,TRBJ2-1,TRBD2,TRBV6-1,TGTGCCAGCAGTGAAAGACTAGCGGGAGGGGGCAATGAGCAGTTCTTC,CASSERLAGGGNEQFF
many,TRBJ2-2,-,TRBV10-3,TGTGCCATCAAGAACACCGGGGAGCTGTTTTTT,CAIKNTGELFF
many,TRBJ2-7,-,TRBV5-1,TGCGCCAGCAGCACTGGGACGCCAGCCCACGAGCAGTACTTC,CASSTGTPAHEQYF
few,TRBJ2-3,TRBD2,TRBV15,TGTGCCACCAGCCGTACGGCGGGGGGGAATGCAGATACGCAGTATTTT,CATSRTAGGNADTQYF
many,TRBJ2-6,-,TRBV7-4,TGTGCCAGCAGCCCCTCGAGGGGCGCTGGGGCCAACGTCCTGACTTTC,CASSPSRGAGANVLTF
many,TRBJ2-1,TRBD2,TRBV10-3,TGTGCCATCAGGGGCGGGACTAGCGGGCTTTTACACAATGAGCAGTTCTTC,CAIRGGTSGLLHNEQFF
few,TRBJ2-7,-,TRBV5-1,TGCGCCAGCAGCTTGGCCGGGGCCACCTACTACGAGCAGTACTTC,CASSLAGATYYEQYF
many,TRBJ2-2,TRBD2,TRBV20-1,TGCAGTGCTGTCGAAGGGACTAGGGGGACCGGGGAGCTGTTTTTT,CSAVEGTRGTGELFF
many,TRBJ2-1,-,TRBV7-9,TGTGCCAGCAGCCCCTTCTCCTACAATGAGCAGTTCTTC,CASSPFSYNEQFF
many,TRBJ2-1,-,TRBV5-1,TGCGCCAGCAGCTTCGCGCGGGACGCATACAATGAGCAGTTCTTC,CASSFARDAYNEQFF
few,TRBJ1-5,-,TRBV29-1,TGCAGCCCTCGACGGGATCAGCCCCAGCATTTT,CSPRRDQPQHF
many,TRBJ2-7,-,TRBV5-5,TGTGCCAGCAGCTTGGTCCTCGAGCAGTACTTC,CASSLVLEQYF
many,TRBJ2-1,-,TRBV15,TGTGCCACCAGCAGAGGGGGAGGTCTTAGCTCCTACAATGAGCAGTTCTTC,CATSRGGGLSSYNEQFF
-,TRBJ2-3,-,TRBV12-3/TRBV12-4,TGTGCCAGCAGACCCAACTGGGACGGTTACACAGATACGCAGTATTTT,CASRPNWDGYTDTQYF
-,TRBJ2-5,-,TRBV18,TGTGCCAGCTCACCCATGAGAGAGACCCAGTACTTC,CASSPMRETQYF
-,TRBJ2-1,-,TRBV15,TGTGCCACCAGCACCTGGCGGGCCGATACATACAATGAGCAGTTCTTC,CATSTWRADTYNEQFF